Reported below is one T cell receptor beta chain. Its antigen is still unknown. The source of the sample is a study of T cell repertoires in cytomegalovirus infection. Study summary: TCR beta signatures that were public indicated CMV infection and matching HLA type. Study outcomes and limitations: There were HLA-C-restricted CMV-specific TCR beta clonotypes dominating the ex vivo response. Public TCR beta family frequency separated CMV-and-HLA carriers, including in an independent cohort.

TCRdb redid the calling of the reads with MiXCR, one entry per CDR3 protein. This table has roughly 990,000 distinct CDR3 sequences, roughly 31% appearing once. The TCR sequence derives from a human donor in good health (CMV status not recorded). Some clones in this sample may be carry-over from other donors' samples. Material: cultured CD8+ T cells from PBMCs, obtained from culture after CMV antigen stimulation.

CDR3 sequence: CASSFQGVATEAFF. In nucleotides, the CDR3 is TGTGCCAGCAGTTTTCAGGGGGTGGCTACTGAAGCTTTCTTT. This sequence joins TRBV27 and TRBJ1-1; 7 bases line up with TRBD1. The ends lost 3 bases at V and 5 bases at J; junction bases unmatched: 6. This CDR3 comprises 14 residues. CDR1 and CDR2 from the germline V gene are MNHEY and SMNVEV (reference sequence).